This is a list of T cell receptor beta chains from one sample in a study of T cell responses to AZD1222 COVID-19 vaccine. Only in-frame clones appear in the TCRdb table, and some are missing; sequencing was by immunoSEQ multiplex PCR. The repertoire holds some 74,000 clones, with over 75% as singletons. Source: peripheral blood, taken on day 0 of AZD1222 vaccination. The receptors shown here come from an adult in good health. CDR3s include the opening cysteine and the closing phenylalanine or tryptophan. The D gene is left open where the match is weak. Where a row states a size, it is once, few, many or the class of an expanded clone; other rows omit it.

J: TRBJ2-5; D: TRBD1; size: -; V: TRBV5-1; CDR3: CASTPQGAEHETQYF; DNA: TGCGCCAGCACCCCACAGGGGGCTGAACATGAGACCCAGTACTTC
J: TRBJ2-7; D: -; size: few; V: TRBV6-5; CDR3: CASKRNGGHEQYF; DNA: TGTGCCAGCAAAAGGAACGGGGGGCACGAGCAGTACTTC
J: TRBJ1-2; D: -; size: -; V: TRBV18; CDR3: CASSPSTGHYGYTF; DNA: TGTGCCAGCTCACCTTCGACAGGTCACTATGGCTACACCTTC
J: TRBJ2-3; D: -; size: -; V: TRBV5-5; CDR3: CASSFDGTDTQYF; DNA: TGTGCCAGCAGCTTCGACGGAACAGATACGCAGTATTTT
J: TRBJ2-1; D: -; size: -; V: TRBV6-5; CDR3: CASRGSSYNEQFF; DNA: TGTGCCAGCCGGGGGAGCTCCTACAATGAGCAGTTCTTC
J: TRBJ1-2; D: -; size: few; V: TRBV19; CDR3: CASTPGLYVLNYGYTF; DNA: TGTGCCAGTACCCCCGGACTGTACGTCTTGAACTATGGCTACACCTTC
J: TRBJ1-6; D: -; size: -; V: TRBV5-1; CDR3: CASSLRAQPNSPLHF; DNA: TGCGCCAGCAGCTTGCGGGCCCAACCTAATTCACCCCTCCACTTT
J: TRBJ1-4; D: -; size: -; V: TRBV10-2; CDR3: CASSESPGNNEKLFF; DNA: TGCGCCAGCAGTGAGAGTCCAGGGAATAATGAAAAACTGTTTTTT
J: TRBJ2-1; D: -; size: few; V: TRBV29-1; CDR3: CSVDGHTLNNEQFF; DNA: TGCAGCGTTGATGGGCACACCCTAAACAATGAGCAGTTCTTC
J: TRBJ1-4; D: -; size: few; V: TRBV5-5; CDR3: CASSRKQGSGEKLFF; DNA: TGTGCCAGCAGCAGAAAACAGGGATCTGGGGAAAAACTGTTTTTT
J: TRBJ1-1; D: -; size: -; V: TRBV3-1/TRBV3-2; CDR3: CASSHPLGGTNTEAFF; DNA: TGTGCCAGCAGCCACCCTTTAGGGGGTACCAACACTGAAGCTTTCTTT
J: TRBJ1-6; D: -; size: -; V: TRBV10-2; CDR3: CASSSGNTYNSPLHF; DNA: TGCGCCAGCAGCTCTGGGAATACCTATAATTCACCCCTCCACTTT
J: TRBJ1-6; D: -; size: -; V: TRBV30; CDR3: CAWSPNSDSPLHF; DNA: TGTGCCTGGAGTCCCAATTCGGATTCACCCCTCCACTTT
J: TRBJ1-2; D: TRBD1; size: -; V: TRBV19; CDR3: CASSTFQGALGYTF; DNA: TGTGCCAGTAGTACGTTCCAGGGGGCGCTGGGCTACACCTTC
J: TRBJ1-5; D: -; size: -; V: TRBV7-9; CDR3: CASSLGDTENQPQHF; DNA: TGTGCCAGCAGCTTAGGGGACACAGAAAATCAGCCCCAGCATTTT
J: TRBJ2-3; D: -; size: -; V: TRBV12-3/TRBV12-4; CDR3: CASSLGLTDTQYF; DNA: TGTGCCAGCAGTTTAGGCCTTACAGATACGCAGTATTTT
J: TRBJ1-2; D: TRBD1; size: once; V: TRBV20-1; CDR3: CSASSGGQESDYTF; DNA: TGCAGTGCTAGTAGTGGGGGACAGGAGAGTGACTACACCTTC
J: TRBJ2-7; D: TRBD1; size: -; V: TRBV2; CDR3: CASSGWTGSYEQYF; DNA: TGTGCCAGCAGCGGATGGACAGGGTCGTACGAGCAGTACTTC
J: TRBJ2-5; D: -; size: once; V: TRBV7-9; CDR3: CASSLAVETQYF; DNA: TGTGCCAGCAGCTTAGCTGTTGAGACCCAGTACTTC
J: TRBJ1-1; D: TRBD1; size: -; V: TRBV5-1; CDR3: CASSPGQGRGETTEAFF; DNA: TGCGCCAGCAGCCCGGGACAGGGGCGGGGGGAAACAACTGAAGCTTTCTTT